Given below is one T cell receptor (beta chain) in context. Its specificity is not known. Using a J-beta primer mix together with a sample-barcoded 5' primer, a second PCR was run for roughly 6 to 12 cycles. Each sample provided no less than 2.5 million CDR3-containing paired-end reads. MiXCR was run by TCRdb on the 5' RACE reads, yielding one entry per CDR3 protein. This sample carries roughly 1,300,000 distinct CDR3 sequences, approximately 59% of them seen once, and the ten largest clones take over 6.5%. This CDR3 region has 14 residues. Germline assignment: CDR1 SGHTA and CDR2 FQGNSA. V was pared by 0 bases and J by 6 bases, with 11 bases between. Every participating donor contributed approximately 9.5 milliliters of peripheral blood through a draw. The data are from a study of blood T cells in healthy people across ages. General observations from the study: Greater diversity and more naive CD4+ cells were seen in long-lived donors than in aged donors. Researchers said unsorted PBMCs prevented a conclusive naive versus antigen-experienced comparison.

The chain combines TRBV7-2 with TRBJ1-2; tentative D call: TRBD1 (5 bases). Sequenced input: blood. The sequence was collected from a young man in good health. Here the CDR3 reads CASSLARQGNGYTF. In DNA form, the CDR3 reads TGTGCCAGCAGCTTAGCGCGCCAGGGAAATGGCTACACCTTC.